The 32 T cell receptor beta chains below all came from one sample that was sequenced in a study of shared clonotypes between healthy human individuals. CD45RO negativity and positive selection for CCR7 defined naive CD8 cells, a population that excluded terminally differentiated effector memory CD45RA+ cells. Here immunoSEQ multiplex PCR was the method, and the copy in TCRdb shows in-frame clones only, minus some. The table has around 2,000,000 clones, about 94% seen once. Sequenced: naive CD8+ T cells sorted from blood. The receptors were gathered from a young man in good health.

The chain joins TRBV4-1 to TRBJ2-7; 8 positions match TRBD2. CDR3 size: 14 residues. Germline V gene lookup returns CDR1 MGHRA and CDR2 YSYEKL. V shed 1 base and J 4 bases; nucleotides not matched to a gene: 3. As DNA, the CDR3 is TGCGCCAGCAGCCAAGTCGGGGGGGAATACGAGCAGTACTTC. Amino acids: CASSQVGGEYEQYF.

This chain connects TRBV28 to TRBJ2-7, with a weak D call TRBD2 (5 bases). The CDR3 consists of 14 residues. Trimming left V 3 bases short and J 6 bases short, with 15 bases between. Germline V gives CDR1 MDHEN, CDR2 SYDVKM. CDR3 sequence: CASSFLTTGSEQYF. The CDR3 DNA follows: TGTGCCAGCAGTTTCCTTACCACGGGATCCGAGCAGTACTTC.

This chain connects TRBV28 to TRBJ1-1, with D perhaps TRBD1 (6 bases). The V and J ends lost 2 bases and 4 bases respectively, with 11 bases between them. The germline gives CDR1 MDHEN, CDR2 SYDVKM. This CDR3 comprises 14 residues. The CDR3 nucleotides are TGTGCCAGCAGTTTACTAACAGGGTCCACTGAAGCTTTCTTT. Translated: CASSLLTGSTEAFF.

The chain combines TRBV7-9 with TRBJ2-7; 8 bases map to TRBD1. CDR1 and CDR2 (germline): SEHNR, FQNEAQ (reference sequence). V gave up 6 bases and J gave up 5 bases; unmatched junction bases: 6. The CDR3 spans 13 residues. CDR3 coding DNA: TGTGCCAGCAGGGCCGACAGGGGCGACGAGCAGTACTTC. Encoded protein: CASRADRGDEQYF.

The DNA of the CDR3 is TGTGCCAGCAGCCCGACAGGGAACTCTGGAAACACCATATATTTT. Protein product: CASSPTGNSGNTIYF. The genes are TRBV7-6 and TRBJ1-3, with TRBD1 identical over 7 bases. In germline, CDR1 is SGHVS, CDR2 FNYEAQ. V shed 5 bases, J shed 0 bases, and the junction held 4 bases outside the gene matches. The CDR3 loop spans 15 amino acids.

In regard to this clone: One end of the junction is discordant with germline, which a read error may explain. This chain links TRBV19 with TRBJ1-2; TRBD1 matches 7 bases. Germline lookup yields CDR1 LNHDA and CDR2 SQIVND (reference sequence). The CDR3 covers 13 residues. This CDR3 reads CASSTTGQRFYTF. The CDR3 DNA follows: TGTGCCAGCAGTACGACGGGACAGAGATTCTACACCTTC.

The chain joins TRBV25-1 to TRBJ1-6; no clear D gene. CDR3 size: 16 residues. Germline CDR1 and CDR2: MGHDK and SYGVNS. Trimming shortened V by 4 bases and J by 6 bases, and 16 bases separated the two germline ends. In nucleotides, the CDR3 is TGTGCCAGCAGTGGCCGTTGGATTGGTGGTAATTCACCCCTCCACTTT. Translating it yields CASSGRWIGGNSPLHF.

The rearrangement joins TRBV5-6 to TRBJ1-4; D remains ambiguous. This CDR3 is 14 amino acids long. V lost 2 bases and J lost 0, with 5 bases in between. CDR1 is SGHDT and CDR2 is YYEEEE in the germline V gene. The CDR3: CASSFSATNEKLFF. The CDR3 nucleotides read TGTGCCAGCAGCTTCTCAGCAACTAATGAAAAACTGTTTTTT.

In regard to this clone: Other DNA variants within this sample encode the same CDR3. The chain employs TRBV27 and TRBJ2-3; TRBD2 aligns across 9 bases. V shed 5 bases, J shed 0 bases, and the junction held 6 bases outside the gene matches. The CDR3 extends over 16 amino acids. Germline V CDR1 and CDR2: MNHEY, SMNVEV (reference sequence). The CDR3 sequence is CASSPLAGSSTDTQYF. CDR3 nucleotide sequence: TGTGCCAGCAGTCCCCTAGCGGGATCTAGCACAGATACGCAGTATTTT.

The genes are TRBV6-6 and TRBJ2-7; D possibly corresponds to TRBD2 (5 bases). Per germline, CDR1 MNHNY and CDR2 SVGAGI (reference sequence). Trimming removed 4 bases from V and 4 bases from J, with 14 bases in between. The CDR3 has 14 residues. In DNA, the CDR3 is TGTGCCAGCAGTTGGGGAGATGCCGGATACGAGCAGTACTTC. It specifies CASSWGDAGYEQYF.

This clone was detected once. V is TRBV13 and J is TRBJ1-6; D might be TRBD1 (5 bases). The CDR3 is 15 residues long. Per germline, CDR1 PRHDT and CDR2 FYEKMQ (reference sequence). Trimming removed 0 bases from V and 6 bases from J, with 9 bases in between. In nucleotides, the CDR3 is TGTGCCAGCAGCTTAGGAGGGACGGTTAATTCACCCCTCCACTTT. Translating gives CASSLGGTVNSPLHF.

This chain joins TRBV9 and TRBJ1-1, with a tentative D call TRBD1 (6 bases). V lost 3 bases and J 3 bases, leaving 18 bases between the germline ends. The CDR3 is 16 amino acids. Germline values: CDR1 SGDLS, CDR2 YYNGEE. The CDR3 spells CASSDPSGGGDTEAFF. DNA of the CDR3: TGTGCCAGCAGCGATCCTTCTGGGGGCGGGGACACTGAAGCTTTCTTT.

This clone was counted once. The rearrangement uses TRBV4-2 and TRBJ1-2; possible D gene TRBD1, 6 bases. Germline V gene sequence: CDR1 LGHNA, CDR2 YNFKEQ. The V and J ends lost 5 bases and 0 bases respectively, with 13 bases between them. The CDR3 length is 15 residues. CDR3 nucleotide sequence: TGTGCCAGCAGCGAGGAGGACAGTACTAACTATGGCTACACCTTC. Translation: CASSEEDSTNYGYTF.

The V gene is TRBV7-9, the J gene TRBJ1-4; TRBD1 agrees at 7 bases. Trimming removed 4 bases from V and 5 bases from J; junction bases left unmatched: 7. Germline V gene sequence: CDR1 SEHNR, CDR2 FQNEAQ (reference sequence). This CDR3 region has 15 residues. The CDR3 DNA follows: TGTGCCAGCAGCTCCCCAGGGGGTCGGAATGAAAAACTGTTTTTT. This translates into CASSSPGGRNEKLFF.

This clone was observed a single time. CDR3 sequence reads: CASSDRDSLSYEQYF. CDR3 DNA sequence: TGTGCCAGCAGTGACCGGGACAGTCTCTCCTACGAGCAGTACTTC. J is TRBJ2-7 and V is TRBV6-6; TRBD1 matches at 7 bases. The trim removed 5 bases at V and 0 bases at J, leaving 7 bases unmatched. The CDR3 runs 15 residues. Per the germline V gene, CDR1 is MNHNY and CDR2 is SVGAGI (reference sequence).

This clone was recorded only once. This chain uses TRBV4-3 with TRBJ2-7; TRBD2 aligns across 7 bases. V shed 4 bases and J 4 bases; nucleotides not matched to a gene: 10. The germline V gene encodes CDR1 LGHNA and CDR2 YSLEER. CDR3 length: 15 residues. CDR3 protein: CASSPHWAGAYEQYF. CDR3 nucleotides: TGCGCCAGCAGCCCACACTGGGCGGGAGCGTACGAGCAGTACTTC.

The chain employs TRBV19 and TRBJ2-7; TRBD2 matches 11 bases. Germline V lookup: CDR1 LNHDA, CDR2 SQIVND (reference sequence). The CDR3 extends over 17 amino acids. Trimming at V came to 3 bases and at J to 4 bases, leaving 11 bases not matched to a gene. The chain's CDR3 is CASSISLAGVGPYEQYF. The CDR3 DNA reads TGTGCCAGTAGTATCTCACTAGCGGGAGTGGGGCCTTACGAGCAGTACTTC. Looking up the rest from reference TRBV19 and TRBJ2-7 gives the full variable domain: DGGITQSPKYLFRKEGQNVTLSCEQNLNHDAMYWYRQDPGQGLRLIYYSQIVNDFQKGDIAEGYSVSREKKESFPLTVTSAQKNPTAFYLCASSISLAGVGPYEQYFGPGTRLTVT.

V usage is TRBV29-1 and J usage is TRBJ2-3; 7 positions agree with TRBD1. Trimming cost V 3 bases and J 2 bases; bases outside gene matches: 5. The CDR3 extends over 14 amino acids. CDR1 and CDR2 from the germline V gene are SQVTM and ANQGSEA. The CDR3 loop reads CSVDTGVDTDTQYF. CDR3 sequence (DNA): TGCAGCGTTGACACAGGGGTGGACACAGATACGCAGTATTTT.

This sequence joins TRBV27 and TRBJ2-5; 8 nucleotides line up with TRBD2. The ends lost 4 bases at V and 1 base at J; junction bases unmatched: 8. The CDR3 is 16 residues long. The germline V gene has CDR1 MNHEY and CDR2 SMNVEV (reference sequence). CDR3 region: CASSSSAGELQETQYF. The CDR3 DNA reads TGTGCCAGCAGTTCCTCAGCGGGAGAGCTCCAAGAGACCCAGTACTTC.

Comments on this clone: A read error may be the cause here, since a much bigger clone is one base away. Additional DNA sequences in this sample encode the identical CDR3. The chain couples TRBV7-9 to TRBJ2-7; D not resolved. The CDR3 covers 12 residues. The V and J ends lost 0 bases and 2 bases respectively, with 2 bases between them. Germline V CDR1 and CDR2: SEHNR, FQNEAQ (reference sequence). The CDR3 here is CASSLAAYEQYF. The CDR3 bases are TGTGCCAGCAGCTTAGCTGCCTACGAGCAGTACTTC.

This chain uses TRBV7-9 with TRBJ1-1; 7 positions agree with TRBD1. V trimming: 5 bases; J trimming: 1 base; junction bases outside the gene matches: 7. In germline, CDR1 is SEHNR, CDR2 FQNEAQ (reference sequence). The CDR3 runs to 15 residues. The CDR3 here is CASSQTGDPNTEAFF. In DNA form, the CDR3 reads TGTGCCAGCAGCCAAACAGGGGACCCGAACACTGAAGCTTTCTTT.

The chain employs TRBV13 and TRBJ2-7, with 8 positions matching TRBD1. The junction had 6 bases not matched to a gene; V was cut back by 1 base and J by 4 bases. Germline CDR1 PRHDT, CDR2 FYEKMQ (reference sequence). The CDR3 is 15 amino acids. This CDR3 reads CASSLAQGAGYEQYF. CDR3 sequence (DNA): TGTGCCAGCAGCTTAGCTCAGGGGGCGGGGTACGAGCAGTACTTC.

CDR3 nucleotide sequence: TGCGCCAGCAGCTCCTCCGGGACAGGGGACACCGGGGAGCTGTTTTTT. It is translated as CASSSSGTGDTGELFF. The chain links TRBV5-1 to TRBJ2-2; 10 bases are shared with TRBD1. CDR1 is SGHRS, CDR2 YFSETQ, per germline. CDR3 length: 16 residues. With 3 bases clipped from V and 3 bases from J, the junction kept 5 bases outside the gene matches.

The genes are TRBV4-1 and TRBJ1-5; no firm D call. The ends were cut back, 4 bases at V and 1 base at J, with 14 bases in the middle. The CDR3 is 16 amino acids. CDR1 and CDR2 from the germline V gene are MGHRA and YSYEKL. The CDR3 here is CASSLSASNSNQPQHF. The CDR3, as DNA: TGCGCCAGCAGCCTAAGCGCCAGTAACAGCAATCAGCCCCAGCATTTT.

This sequence joins TRBV2 and TRBJ2-1, with 13 bases identical to TRBD2. V lost 3 bases and J lost 5; bases outside the gene matches: 7. This CDR3 is 17 amino acids long. Germline CDR1 is SNHLY and CDR2 is FYNNEI. In DNA, the CDR3 is TGTGCCAGCAGTGAGGTGGGACTAGCGGGAACCAACAATGAGCAGTTCTTC. Amino acid sequence: CASSEVGLAGTNNEQFF.

This clone has only one observation. This chain joins TRBV5-5 and TRBJ2-7, with TRBD1 matching 7 bases. The CDR3 is made up of 15 amino acids. The germline CDR1 and CDR2 sequences are SGHKS and YYEKEE (reference sequence). V lost 1 base and J lost 0; bases outside the gene matches: 4. CDR3 in amino acids: CASSLFRGNSYEQYF. Here the CDR3 DNA reads TGTGCCAGCAGCTTGTTCAGGGGGAACTCCTACGAGCAGTACTTC. The full variable domain, its missing parts supplied by reference TRBV5-5 and TRBJ2-7, is DAGVTQSPTHLIKTRGQQVTLRCSPISGHKSVSWYQQVLGQGPQFIFQYYEKEERGRGNFPDRFSARQFPNYSSELNVNALLLGDSALYLCASSLFRGNSYEQYFGPGTRLTVT.

The V and J genes are TRBV9 and TRBJ2-1, with 9 bases matching TRBD1. V trimming: 3 bases; J trimming: 5 bases; junction bases outside the gene matches: 6. This CDR3 contains 15 residues. CDR1 and CDR2 (germline): SGDLS, YYNGEE. CDR3 amino acids: CASSEDRGINNEQFF. Here the CDR3 DNA reads TGTGCCAGCAGCGAGGACAGGGGTATCAACAATGAGCAGTTCTTC.

The V and J genes are TRBV30 and TRBJ1-2; 7 bases are shared with TRBD1. Germline V gene sequence: CDR1 GTSNPN, CDR2 SVGIG (reference sequence). Trimming took 4 bases from V and 2 from J; bases not matched to a gene: 25. The CDR3 covers 20 residues. The CDR3 sequence is CAWTAGNMKPDRVGNYGYTF. For the CDR3, the DNA is TGTGCCTGGACCGCCGGCAATATGAAACCCGACAGGGTGGGGAACTATGGCTACACCTTC.

The J gene is TRBJ2-2, the V gene TRBV5-6, with D tentatively TRBD1 (6 bases). The CDR3 totals 14 residues. Germline V CDR1 and CDR2: SGHDT, YYEEEE. V shed 4 bases and J shed 5 bases, with 12 bases lying between them. The CDR3 protein is CASSTRDTTGELFF. The CDR3 DNA is TGTGCCAGCAGCACCCGGGACACAACCGGGGAGCTGTTTTTT.

The chain recombines TRBV19 with TRBJ2-7; D may be TRBD2 (5 bases). The germline V gene encodes CDR1 LNHDA and CDR2 SQIVND (reference sequence). V was pared by 8 bases and J by 7 bases, with 9 bases between. The length of the CDR3 is 10 residues. The CDR3 here is CASSGGEQYF. Written as DNA, the CDR3 is TGTGCCAGTTCTGGCGGGGAGCAGTACTTC.

This clone has only one observation. V and J are TRBV19 and TRBJ2-7; TRBD1 aligns across 7 bases. Trimming took 5 bases from V and 4 from J; bases not matched to a gene: 8. Germline V gene sequence: CDR1 LNHDA, CDR2 SQIVND (reference sequence). The CDR3 totals 14 residues. The CDR3 here is CASSFTTGYYEQYF. The CDR3 bases are TGTGCCAGTAGTTTCACGACAGGGTATTACGAGCAGTACTTC. The entire variable domain, with the rest obtained from reference TRBV19 and TRBJ2-7, is as follows: DGGITQSPKYLFRKEGQNVTLSCEQNLNHDAMYWYRQDPGQGLRLIYYSQIVNDFQKGDIAEGYSVSREKKESFPLTVTSAQKNPTAFYLCASSFTTGYYEQYFGPGTRLTVT.

The chain recombines TRBV10-3 with TRBJ2-1; 14 positions match TRBD2. The CDR3 consists of 16 residues. Trimming removed 10 bases from V and 9 bases from J; junction bases left unmatched: 14. Germline values: CDR1 ENHRY, CDR2 SYGVKD. The CDR3 DNA is TGTGCCACTCAACGACTAGCGGGAGGGCCGGAGAGTGAGCAGTTCTTC. It specifies CATQRLAGGPESEQFF.